These 31 T cell receptor beta chains originate from one sample sequenced in a study of T cells in localized non-small cell lung cancer. The method was immunoSEQ multiplex PCR; TCRdb's version includes in-frame clones alone and lacks a portion of them. This sample has around 1,700 clones, with roughly 23% found just once. Here the sequenced sample was lung tumor tissue, taken before any cancer treatment. The receptor set was obtained from a male donor at least 60 years old with stage II lung adenocarcinoma.

The DNA of the CDR3 is TGCGCCAGCAGCTCCCGGGCAGGGGGGAGAACTGAAGCTTTCTTT. Translating it yields CASSSRAGGRTEAFF. This rearrangement joins TRBV5-1 to TRBJ1-1, with 7 nucleotides matching TRBD1. Germline CDR1 reads SGHRS; CDR2 reads YFSETQ. This CDR3 has 15 residues. Trimming at V came to 3 bases and at J to 5 bases, leaving 10 bases not matched to a gene.

J is TRBJ1-2 and V is TRBV19; D is possibly TRBD1 (5 bases). Trimming removed 4 bases from V and 5 bases from J, with 14 bases in between. Germline lookup yields CDR1 LNHDA and CDR2 SQIVND (reference sequence). This CDR3 region has 14 residues. The CDR3 here is CASSTGTEGYGYTF. CDR3 in DNA: TGTGCCAGTAGTACGGGGACGGAGGGTTATGGCTACACCTTC.

The genes are TRBV19 and TRBJ2-3; 8 bases line up with TRBD1. The CDR3 length is 14 residues. J gave up 3 bases and V 4 bases, and 3 bases lay outside the gene matches. Germline CDR1 reads LNHDA; CDR2 reads SQIVND (reference sequence). DNA of the CDR3: TGTGCCAGTAGTACCGGGACAGGTACAGATACGCAGTATTTT. It translates to CASSTGTGTDTQYF.

This chain links TRBV29-1 with TRBJ1-4; D might be TRBD1 (6 bases). The germline V gene has CDR1 SQVTM and CDR2 ANQGSEA. The CDR3 length is 14 residues. V lost 6 bases, J lost 1 base, and 12 bases lay in between. The CDR3 is CSVGAKGTNEKLFF. Here the CDR3 DNA reads TGCAGCGTGGGGGCCAAGGGAACTAATGAAAAACTGTTTTTT. Looking up the rest from reference TRBV29-1 and TRBJ1-4 gives the full variable domain: SAVISQKPSRDICQRGTSLTIQCQVDSQVTMMFWYRQQPGQSLTLIATANQGSEATYESGFVIDKFPISRPNLTFSTLTVSNMSPEDSSIYLCSVGAKGTNEKLFFGSGTQLSVL.

In its sample, this clone was seen a few times. The CDR3 region is CASILGSGNTIYF. CDR3 bases: TGTGCCAGCATTTTAGGGTCTGGAAACACCATATATTTT. The chain couples TRBV6-8 to TRBJ1-3; D call uncertain. CDR1 MNHGY and CDR2 SAAAGT come from the germline V gene. The CDR3 sequence is 13 residues long. V lost 7 bases, J lost 1 base, and 8 bases lay in between.

This clone qualifies as medium-sized (0.01 to 0.1%). V usage is TRBV6-8 and J usage is TRBJ1-2; 9 positions match TRBD1. The ends lost 6 bases at V and 2 bases at J; junction bases unmatched: 4. The CDR3 consists of 14 residues. Germline V gene lookup returns CDR1 MNHGY and CDR2 SAAAGT. CDR3 sequence reads: CASRRGQGNYGYTF. The CDR3 DNA reads TGTGCCAGCAGAAGAGGACAGGGGAACTATGGCTACACCTTC.

The J gene is TRBJ1-5, the V gene TRBV6-8; D remains unclear. The germline V and J ends were trimmed by 5 bases and 0 bases, with 14 bases remaining between them. CDR1 MNHGY and CDR2 SAAAGT come from the germline V gene. This CDR3 spans 16 amino acids. CDR3 bases: TGTGCCAGCAGTGAGGGCAGCGCCTATAGCAATCAGCCCCAGCATTTT. It encodes CASSEGSAYSNQPQHF.

This clone is medium-sized (0.01 to 0.1%) by share. The chain uses TRBV7-1 and TRBJ2-7; D gene unclear. TRBV7-1 is flagged as an ORF with uncertain function. The CDR3 is made up of 13 amino acids. V was cut by 3 bases and J by 3 bases, with 9 bases left in between. The CDR3 is CASSSVDIYEQYV. CDR3 coding DNA: TGTGCCAGCAGCTCCGTCGACATCTACGAGCAGTACGTC.

This clone has only a few counts. This chain joins TRBV11-3 and TRBJ1-4, with 11 bases matching TRBD1. Germline V gives CDR1 SGHNT, CDR2 YENEEA. The CDR3 is 20 amino acids. The trim removed 1 base at V and 0 bases at J, leaving 10 bases unmatched. The CDR3 sequence: CASSLGWDRGTRATNEKLFF. DNA of the CDR3: TGTGCCAGCAGCTTAGGGTGGGACAGGGGGACCCGAGCAACTAATGAAAAACTGTTTTTT.

This clone was seen a handful of times. The chain combines TRBV6-8 with TRBJ2-6, with D hard to call. CDR1 is MNHGY and CDR2 is SAAAGT in the germline V gene. This CDR3 has 15 amino acids. V was cut by 5 bases and J by 0 bases, with 8 bases left in between. The CDR3 DNA sequence: TGTGCCAGCAGTGAGTTGCTCTCTGGGGCCAACGTCCTGACTTTC. As protein: CASSELLSGANVLTF.

The CDR3 sequence: CASSVTGDTDTQYF. CDR3 sequence (DNA): TGTGCCAGCAGTGTGACAGGTGACACAGATACGCAGTATTTT. The chain carries TRBV6-8 and TRBJ2-3; D is possibly TRBD1 (6 bases). Germline CDR1 and CDR2: MNHGY and SAAAGT. The CDR3 has 14 residues. Trimming pared 5 bases from V and 2 bases from J, leaving 11 bases between.

The table lists this clone with a few counts. The V and J genes are TRBV10-3 and TRBJ2-5; D may be TRBD1 (7 bases). Trimming removed 10 bases at V and 5 bases at J, with 26 bases between. CDR3 length: 16 residues. Germline V CDR1 and CDR2: ENHRY, SYGVKD. Written as DNA, the CDR3 is TGTGCCAGCTCTCTCCTACAGGGAGCAGGGGGGGAGACCCAGTACTTC. The encoded protein is CASSLLQGAGGETQYF.

The rearrangement links TRBV11-3 to TRBJ1-6, with D perhaps TRBD1 (6 bases). The CDR3 spans 14 residues. Germline values: CDR1 SGHNT, CDR2 YENEEA. The V gene lost 5 bases and the J gene lost 7 bases, with 12 bases spanning the gap. In DNA, the CDR3 is TGTGCCAGCAGCCTGGACAGCCCCAATTCACCCCTCCACTTT. Its translation is CASSLDSPNSPLHF.

This clone has just a few counts. The chain is built from TRBV11-3 and TRBJ1-4; D not resolved. The V end lost 3 bases, the J end lost 7 bases, and 12 bases lay between the germline ends. Germline loops: CDR1 SGHNT, CDR2 YENEEA. CDR3 length equals 14 residues. The CDR3 nucleotides read TGTGCCAGCAGCTTTGGTGGGTCGAGTGAAAAACTGTTTTTT. The encoded protein is CASSFGGSSEKLFF.

The chain is built from TRBV6-8 and TRBJ2-2; TRBD2 agrees at 7 bases. The junction had 8 bases not matched to a gene; V was cut back by 6 bases and J by 1 base. The CDR3 length is 16 residues. Germline V lookup: CDR1 MNHGY, CDR2 SAAAGT. Written as DNA, the CDR3 is TGTGCCAGCAGGGGGGGGAGTTACCTGAACACCGGGGAGCTGTTTTTT. Protein product: CASRGGSYLNTGELFF.

This clone was seen a handful of times. The chain combines TRBV9 with TRBJ1-5, with D perhaps matching TRBD1 (5 bases). CDR1 is SGDLS and CDR2 is YYNGEE in the germline V gene. The CDR3 has 15 amino acids. The V gene lost 5 bases and the J gene lost 2 bases, with 14 bases spanning the gap. The CDR3 here is CASSPRVSGNQPQHF. The DNA for the CDR3 is TGTGCCAGCAGTCCCAGGGTCAGCGGCAATCAGCCCCAGCATTTT. Filled out from reference TRBV9 and TRBJ1-5, the complete variable domain reads DSGVTQTPKHLITATGQRVTLRCSPRSGDLSVYWYQQSLDQGLQFLIQYYNGEERAKGNILERFSAQQFPDLHSELNLSSLELGDSALYFCASSPRVSGNQPQHFGDGTRLSIL.

The chain is built from TRBV19 and TRBJ1-6; 7 positions agree with TRBD1. J was trimmed by 8 bases and V by 7 bases; bases with no gene match: 11. The germline gives CDR1 LNHDA, CDR2 SQIVND (reference sequence). This CDR3 comprises 15 residues. The CDR3 loop reads CASTVTGSTDSPLHF. The CDR3 coding sequence is TGTGCCAGTACTGTGACAGGGAGTACGGATTCACCCCTCCACTTT.

V gene TRBV11-3 combines with J gene TRBJ1-4; possibly TRBD1 for D (6 bases). Germline lookup yields CDR1 SGHNT and CDR2 YENEEA. The CDR3 is 15 amino acids. V lost 5 bases and J lost 10, with 20 bases in between. The CDR3: CASSREGTLGGKLFF. The CDR3 coding sequence is TGTGCCAGCAGCCGCGAGGGGACATTAGGGGGAAAACTGTTTTTT.

This clone has more than one count but fewer than ten. The CDR3 DNA follows: TGTGCCAGCAGTTACTCGAGCGGGGGGGCAACAGATACGCAGTATTTT. This sequence encodes CASSYSSGGATDTQYF. The V call is TRBV6-8, the J call TRBJ2-3; 10 nucleotides agree with TRBD2. In germline, CDR1 is MNHGY, CDR2 SAAAGT. This CDR3 is built from 16 residues. The V gene end was trimmed by 0 bases and the J gene end by 3 bases; junction bases not matched to a gene: 3.

This clone has just a few counts. The rearrangement links TRBV6-8 to TRBJ2-2, with TRBD1 as a possible D gene (5 bases). This CDR3 is 18 amino acids long. The germline V and J ends were trimmed by 2 bases and 0 bases, with 16 bases remaining between them. Germline V gene sequence: CDR1 MNHGY, CDR2 SAAAGT. CDR3 protein: CASSYPIGDSSNTGELFF. The CDR3 region has the DNA TGTGCCAGCAGTTACCCCATTGGTGACAGCTCGAACACCGGGGAGCTGTTTTTT.

In its sample, this clone was seen a few times. This chain connects TRBV30 to TRBJ2-3; a weak D match, TRBD2 (5 bases). V lost 4 bases and J lost 7, with 12 bases in between. Germline-derived CDR1 and CDR2 are GTSNPN and SVGIG (reference sequence). The CDR3 runs to 12 residues. The CDR3 is CAWMGSENTQYF. The CDR3, as DNA: TGTGCCTGGATGGGTAGCGAAAATACGCAGTATTTT. The full variable domain, with the rest looked up from reference TRBV30 and TRBJ2-3, is SQTIHQWPATLVQPVGSPLSLECTVEGTSNPNLYWYRQAAGRGLQLLFYSVGIGQISSEVPQNLSASRPQDRQFILSSKKLLLSDSGFYLCAWMGSENTQYFGPGTRLTVL.

This clone was seen a handful of times. The chain is built from TRBV10-2 and TRBJ2-5, with 7 bases that match TRBD2. Per the germline V gene, CDR1 is WSHSY and CDR2 is SAAADI. The CDR3 runs 13 residues. Losses at the gene ends were 5 bases for V and 5 bases for J; bases not matched to a gene: 5. The CDR3 sequence: CASSSTSWETQYF. The DNA of the CDR3 is TGCGCCAGCAGTTCGACTAGCTGGGAGACCCAGTACTTC.

The V gene is TRBV11-3, the J gene TRBJ2-2; 8 bases are a match to TRBD1. The V segment lost 1 base and the J segment 7 bases; nucleotides outside the gene matches: 8. The CDR3 sequence is 16 residues long. In germline, CDR1 is SGHNT, CDR2 YENEEA. The CDR3 coding sequence is TGTGCCAGCAGCTTAGGGTGGACAGGGTATTTCGGGGAGCTGTTTTTT. Its protein is CASSLGWTGYFGELFF.

This chain links TRBV6-8 with TRBJ1-3; D not resolved. Between the trimmed V and J ends, which lost 7 bases and 1 base, there was a span of 14 bases. This CDR3 comprises 15 residues. Germline V gene data show CDR1 as MNHGY and CDR2 as SAAAGT. The CDR3 DNA sequence: TGTGCCAGCAAGGTGGGGAGGACTTCTGGAAACACCATATATTTT. Translation: CASKVGRTSGNTIYF.

Only a few counts were recorded for this clone. The chain uses TRBV11-3 and TRBJ2-7; no definite D call. The CDR3 spans 14 residues. Trimming removed 4 bases at V and 7 bases at J, with 17 bases between. Germline CDR1 reads SGHNT; CDR2 reads YENEEA. The CDR3 DNA reads as TGTGCCAGCAGCTCCTCGGGCCGCACAGAGGAGCAGTACTTC. Translated: CASSSSGRTEEQYF. The variable domain in full, completed from reference TRBV11-3 and TRBJ2-7, reads EAGVVQSPRYKIIEKKQPVAFWCNPISGHNTLYWYLQNLGQGPELLIRYENEEAVDDSQLPKDRFSAERLKGVDSTLKIQPAELGDSAVYLCASSSSGRTEEQYFGPGTRLTVT.

The gene calls are TRBV11-3 and TRBJ1-1, with D unresolved. Trimming left V 3 bases short and J 4 bases short, with 12 bases between. The CDR3 consists of 14 residues. Germline V gene sequence: CDR1 SGHNT, CDR2 YENEEA. CDR3 region: CASSFDSLGTEAFF. DNA of the CDR3: TGTGCCAGCAGCTTCGATTCCCTTGGCACTGAAGCTTTCTTT.

This clone occurred a few times. This chain joins TRBV2 and TRBJ1-5; TRBD1 matches 7 bases. The germline V gene encodes CDR1 SNHLY and CDR2 FYNNEI. CDR3 length equals 18 residues. With V trimmed by 6 bases and J by 6 bases, 20 bases remained unmatched. The CDR3 sequence: CASSGTGAGGGIRQPQHF. The DNA for the CDR3 is TGTGCCAGCAGCGGAACAGGGGCCGGAGGGGGAATACGTCAGCCCCAGCATTTT.

The rearrangement links TRBV9 to TRBJ1-2; D remains unclear. Trimming took off 6 bases at V and 2 bases at J, with 8 bases between the two ends. The CDR3 has 12 amino acids. The germline gives CDR1 SGDLS, CDR2 YYNGEE. The chain's CDR3 is CASTRVNYGYTF. The CDR3 DNA is TGTGCCAGCACACGTGTAAACTATGGCTACACCTTC.

This chain's CDR3 is CASSSGGDRADSPLHF. The CDR3 DNA sequence: TGCGCCAGCAGCTCGGGTGGGGACAGGGCTGATTCACCCCTCCACTTT. This chain connects TRBV5-1 to TRBJ1-6; 9 bases fit TRBD1. V gave up 3 bases and J gave up 8 bases; unmatched junction bases: 9. CDR1 is SGHRS, CDR2 YFSETQ, per germline. The CDR3 is 16 residues long.

This clone was seen only a few times. The rearrangement uses TRBV30 and TRBJ1-6, with D uncertain. The CDR3 loop spans 14 amino acids. V lost 3 bases, J lost 5 bases, and 11 bases lay in between. Germline CDR1 GTSNPN, CDR2 SVGIG (reference sequence). The DNA of the CDR3 is TGTGCCTGGAGCTCCAACACTAATAATTCACCCCTCCACTTT. Residues: CAWSSNTNNSPLHF.

The V call is TRBV19, the J call TRBJ2-5; 11 bases align to TRBD1. This CDR3 region has 15 residues. Germline trimming cut 5 bases from V and 4 bases from J; bases unmatched to any gene: 6. Germline V CDR1 and CDR2: LNHDA, SQIVND (reference sequence). The CDR3 nucleotides read TGTGCCAGTAGTGTGGGGACAGGGGGTGCAGAGACCCAGTACTTC. Translating gives CASSVGTGGAETQYF.